This T cell receptor (beta chain) comes out of a study of neurological immune-mediated disorders. Many counts were recorded for this clonotype. TCRdb called the 5' RACE reads again in MiXCR, with one record for every CDR3 protein. The sample holds some 87,000 distinct CDR3 sequences, 13% seen once. The J segment lost 3 bases and the V segment lost 3 bases, leaving 4 bases of the junction unmatched. Germline lookup yields CDR1 MNHNS and CDR2 SASEGT. The CDR3 runs 14 residues. Time point denoted: longitudinal time-point 2. This receptor was identified in a female donor with HTLV-1-associated myelopathy (HAM/TSP). The sequenced sample consisted of PBMCs. V gene TRBV6-1 combines with J gene TRBJ2-7; the match to TRBD2 covers 8 bases. The CDR3 loop reads CASSDGTSLYEQYF. The DNA for the CDR3 is TGTGCCAGCAGTGATGGGACTAGTCTCTACGAGCAGTACTTC.